One T cell receptor (beta chain) is described in this entry. Its antigen is undetermined. The sample belongs to a study of shared clonotypes between healthy human individuals. The germline V gene encodes CDR1 SSHAT and CDR2 FNYEAQ (reference sequence). Trimming removed 5 bases from V and 5 bases from J; junction bases left unmatched: 2. CDR3 length: 13 amino acids. Researchers partitioned CD4+ cells into CD45RA+ naive and CD45RA-negative memory subsets. Points from the study as a whole: Non-shared clonotypes were found to have lower generation probabilities than the clonotypes that were shared by all four of the sorted-subset donors. Clonotype sharing among donors likely depends on sequencing depth.

Assay: immunoSEQ multiplex PCR; the TCRdb copy retains only in-frame clones and omits some. This table holds 550,000 to 850,000 clones, 72% found once. The material sequenced was memory CD4+ T cells sorted from blood. The sample's subset: CD45RA-negative fraction. The rearrangement links TRBV7-7 to TRBJ1-4; TRBD1 matches at 7 bases. The sequence was obtained from a woman aged 30 to 39 in good health. The CDR3 region is CASSTGQNEKLFF. The DNA for the CDR3 is TGTGCCAGCAGCACGGGACAGAATGAAAAACTGTTTTTT.